The entry below gives a single TCR beta chain sequence along with its context. The CDR3 totals 17 residues. Germline assignment: CDR1 MNHEY and CDR2 SMNVEV (reference sequence). These data are taken from a study of blood T cell repertoires in COVID-19. How the authors handled the data: Estimation of nucleated cell counts was performed using reference gene primer amplification. The repertoire was sequenced with immunoSEQ multiplex PCR; TCRdb's copy has only in-frame clones and lacks some. V and J calls and clone size follow that table, whereas D and trimming were derived from the DNA. This sample has 150,000 to 200,000 clones, with around 85% found just once. One Seattle source followed patients from active infection through their disease course.

The source material was peripheral blood. This clonotype originated in a woman aged 55-70 years with COVID-19, enrolled during active disease. The rearrangement uses TRBV27 and TRBJ2-1; 12 bases align to TRBD2. In nucleotides, the CDR3 is TGTGCGACTACACGGGGGACCGGGACTAGCGGGTACAATGAGCAGTTCTTC. Protein sequence: CATTRGTGTSGYNEQFF.